Listed here are 4 T cell receptor beta chains from one sample, sequenced in a study of T cells after yellow fever vaccination. TCRdb redid the calling of the 5' RACE reads with MiXCR, one entry per CDR3 protein. Among roughly 170,000 distinct CDR3 sequences listed, about a tenth were seen once. The material sequenced was CD8+ T cells sorted from PBMCs, taken 45 days after the yellow fever booster vaccination. The source of these receptors is a man younger than 35 who received the YFV17D yellow fever vaccine.

Many counts were recorded for this clonotype. The chain uses TRBV10-1 and TRBJ1-3; D remains ambiguous. Germline loops: CDR1 WNHNN, CDR2 SYGVQD (reference sequence). The V and J ends lost 8 bases and 1 base respectively, with 12 bases between them. The CDR3 spans 14 residues. The CDR3 DNA follows: TGCGCCAGCTCGACGAGCGGGTCTGGAAACACCATATATTTT. Translated: CASSTSGSGNTIYF.

This clonotype occurred a few times. The chain has TRBV7-8 and TRBJ1-4; 11 nucleotides line up with TRBD1. In germline, CDR1 is SGHVS, CDR2 FQNEAQ. V lost 6 bases to trimming and J lost 7 bases; unmatched junction nucleotides: 10. The CDR3 is 16 residues long. The CDR3 protein is CASRGQGAVLAEKLFF. CDR3 DNA: TGTGCCAGCAGAGGACAGGGGGCGGTCCTGGCTGAAAAACTGTTTTTT.

The V and J genes are TRBV12-3 or TRBV12-4 and TRBJ1-5; D is possibly TRBD1 (5 bases). Trimming took 5 bases from V and 0 from J, leaving 11 bases between them. CDR3 length: 15 amino acids. This chain's CDR3 is CASSKQEYSNQPQHF. The CDR3 coding sequence is TGTGCCAGCAGTAAACAGGAGTATAGCAATCAGCCCCAGCATTTT.

This clonotype was counted only a few times. The V gene is TRBV5-1, the J gene TRBJ2-7; D tentatively fits TRBD1 or TRBD2 (5 bases each). The CDR3 is 15 residues long. With 0 bases removed from V and 2 bases from J, the gap between germline ends came to 12 bases. CDR1 and CDR2 from the germline V gene are SGHRS and YFSETQ. The CDR3 spells CASSLVGDPPYEQYF. The CDR3 DNA sequence: TGCGCCAGCAGCTTGGTGGGGGACCCTCCCTACGAGCAGTACTTC.